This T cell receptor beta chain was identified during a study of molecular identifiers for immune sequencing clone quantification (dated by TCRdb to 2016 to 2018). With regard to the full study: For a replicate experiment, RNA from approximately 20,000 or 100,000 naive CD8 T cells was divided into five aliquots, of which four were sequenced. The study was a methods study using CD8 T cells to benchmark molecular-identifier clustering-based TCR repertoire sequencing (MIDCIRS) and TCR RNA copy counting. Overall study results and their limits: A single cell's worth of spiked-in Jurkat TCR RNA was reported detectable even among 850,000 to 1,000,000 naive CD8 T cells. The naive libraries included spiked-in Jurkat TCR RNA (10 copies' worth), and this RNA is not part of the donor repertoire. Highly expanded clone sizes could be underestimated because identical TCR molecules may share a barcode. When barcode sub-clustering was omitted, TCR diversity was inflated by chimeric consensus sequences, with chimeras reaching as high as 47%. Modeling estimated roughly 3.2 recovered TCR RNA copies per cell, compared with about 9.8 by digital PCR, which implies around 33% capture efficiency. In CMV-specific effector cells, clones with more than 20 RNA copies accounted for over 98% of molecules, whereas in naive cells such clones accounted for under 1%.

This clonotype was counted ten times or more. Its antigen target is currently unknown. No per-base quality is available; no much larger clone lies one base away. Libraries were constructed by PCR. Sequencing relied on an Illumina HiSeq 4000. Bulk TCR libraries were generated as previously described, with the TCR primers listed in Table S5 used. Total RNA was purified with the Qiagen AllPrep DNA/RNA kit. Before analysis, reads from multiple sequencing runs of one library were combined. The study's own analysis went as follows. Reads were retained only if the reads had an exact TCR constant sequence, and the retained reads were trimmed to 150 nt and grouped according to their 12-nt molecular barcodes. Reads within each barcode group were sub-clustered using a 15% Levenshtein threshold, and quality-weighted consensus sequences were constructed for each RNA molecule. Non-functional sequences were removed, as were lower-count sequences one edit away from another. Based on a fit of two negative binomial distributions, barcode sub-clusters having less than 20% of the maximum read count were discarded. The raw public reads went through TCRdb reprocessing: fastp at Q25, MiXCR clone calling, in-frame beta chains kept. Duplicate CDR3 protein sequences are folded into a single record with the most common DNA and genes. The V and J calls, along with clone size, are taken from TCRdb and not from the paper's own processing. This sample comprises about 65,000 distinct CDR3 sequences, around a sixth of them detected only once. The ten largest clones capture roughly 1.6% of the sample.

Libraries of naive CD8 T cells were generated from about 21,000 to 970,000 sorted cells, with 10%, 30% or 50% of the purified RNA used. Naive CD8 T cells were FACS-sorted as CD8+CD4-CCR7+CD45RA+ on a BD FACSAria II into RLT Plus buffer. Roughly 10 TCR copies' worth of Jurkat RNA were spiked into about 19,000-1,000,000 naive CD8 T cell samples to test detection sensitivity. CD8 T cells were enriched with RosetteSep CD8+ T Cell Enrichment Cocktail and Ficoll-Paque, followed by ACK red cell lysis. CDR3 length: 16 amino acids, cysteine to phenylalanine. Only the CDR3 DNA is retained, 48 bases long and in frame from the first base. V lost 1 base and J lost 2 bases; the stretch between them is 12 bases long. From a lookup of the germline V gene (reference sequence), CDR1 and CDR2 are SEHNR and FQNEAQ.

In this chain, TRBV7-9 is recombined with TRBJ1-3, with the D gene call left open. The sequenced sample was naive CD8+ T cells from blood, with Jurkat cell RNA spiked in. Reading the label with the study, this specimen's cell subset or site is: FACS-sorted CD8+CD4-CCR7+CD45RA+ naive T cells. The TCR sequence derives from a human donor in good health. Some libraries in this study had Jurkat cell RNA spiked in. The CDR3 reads CASSLGPGGAGNTIYF. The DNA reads TGTGCCAGCAGCTTAGGGCCTGGAGGCGCTGGAAACACCATATATTTT. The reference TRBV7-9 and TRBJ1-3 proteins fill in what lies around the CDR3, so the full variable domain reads DTGVSQNPRHKITKRGQNVTFRCDPISEHNRLYWYRQTLGQGPEFLTYFQNEAQLEKSRLLSDRFSAERPKGSFSTLEIQRTEQGDSAMYLCASSLGPGGAGNTIYFGEGSWLTVV.